This TCR beta chain is drawn from a study of T cells after yellow fever vaccination. About the study: The fractions with low cell numbers were processed using SMART-Seq v4 Ultra Low Input.

TCRdb processed the 5' RACE reads anew with MiXCR; each CDR3 protein has one entry. Of about 510,000 distinct CDR3 sequences in the sample, 21% are singletons; the top ten hold less than 20%. Study conclusions and caveats: High-abundance clonotypes from the bulk population could contaminate FACS-sorted repertoires. Among all clonotypes, a small share was observed in both CD4 and CD8 compartments. Most primary-vaccination clones recurred post-booster (roughly 96% CD4, around 90% CD8).

The germline V gene encodes CDR1 SGHRS and CDR2 YFSETQ. With 0 bases removed from V and 8 bases from J, the gap between germline ends came to 6 bases. CDR3 size: 13 residues. This clonotype occurred many times. Antigen: not known. Sequenced material: PBMCs, taken about 20 days after the first yellow fever vaccination. This sequence originates from a man in his late teens or twenties who received the YFV17D yellow fever vaccine. J is TRBJ1-6 and V is TRBV5-1; D is undetermined. CDR3 sequence: CASSLDTDSPLHF. The CDR3 DNA reads TGCGCCAGCAGCTTGGATACAGATTCACCCCTCCACTTT.